This TCR beta chain was retrieved from a study of identical twins. The CDR3 loop spans 15 amino acids. Germline-derived CDR1 and CDR2 are MDHEN and SYDVKM. The J segment lost 4 bases and the V segment lost 7 bases, leaving 9 bases of the junction unmatched. The sample holds a few counts of this clonotype. As yet, its antigen is unknown. A universal primer binding site was introduced by template switching. The final cDNA contained unique molecular identifiers. Via MiXCR, TCRdb re-called the 5' RACE reads, giving one row per CDR3 protein. The sample shows nearly 650,000 distinct CDR3 sequences, around 7.5% of them seen only once. The study's findings and limits: The study drew conclusions from cross-sectional statistical analysis, not from following the same donors.

The data also belong to a second study, concerning yellow fever vaccine responses in identical twins. As reported in that work: Vaccine T cell responses of twins reportedly seemed partly convergent and partly personalized.

The receptor was derived from a woman aged 18-29 years in good health. V usage is TRBV28 and J usage is TRBJ2-1, with 8 bases matching TRBD1. The sequenced sample was PBMCs. The DNA of the CDR3 is TGTGCCAGCAATTACCTGGACAGGGAATACAATGAGCAGTTCTTC. Protein sequence: CASNYLDREYNEQFF.